This T cell receptor beta chain is drawn from a study of cytomegalovirus exposure and HLA in healthy donors. V was pared by 5 bases and J by 3 bases, with 6 bases of the junction left unmatched. There are 14 residues in the CDR3. Per the germline V gene, CDR1 is MNHNS and CDR2 is SASEGT. Notes on this clone: Its matching antigen is unknown.

The PCR employed 60 Vbeta primers together with 13 Jbeta primers. Source study methods: A later analysis counted 80 million or so unique TCR beta chains, 9.5 million to 13 million shared. The protocol was immunoSEQ multiplex PCR, while the TCRdb copy is restricted to in-frame clones and leaves out a portion. The V and J calls and clone size were taken over from that table, and D and trimming were inferred from the DNA. In the table there are fewer than 200,000 clones, about four fifths of which are singletons. Study observations and caveats: Common viral pathogens (according to a later analysis) appeared linked to several of the most significant clusters. An assumption of roughly uniform sequencing depth across donors underlay the presence/absence analyses.

Sequenced input: PBMCs. The chain employs TRBV6-1 and TRBJ2-7, with 8 bases that match TRBD1. The receptor was derived from a man aged 45-65 years in good health and CMV-seropositive. Written as DNA, the CDR3 is TGTGCCAGCAGTTCCGACAGGGGCAGCTACGAGCAGTACTTC. This translates into CASSSDRGSYEQYF.